A single sample gave rise to the 20 T cell receptor beta chains below, sequenced in a study of shared clonotypes between healthy human individuals. Here immunoSEQ multiplex PCR was the method, and the copy in TCRdb shows in-frame clones only, minus some. This sample has about 530,000 clones, with about 80% found just once. The source material was PBMCs. These receptors were taken from a woman aged 40 to 50 in good health. Some clones in this sample may be carry-over from other donors' samples.

V and J are TRBV7-2 and TRBJ2-1; tentatively, D is TRBD2 (6 bases). Trimming cost V 4 bases and J 4 bases, with 8 bases left between them. This CDR3 region has 13 residues. Germline V gene lookup returns CDR1 SGHTA and CDR2 FQGNSA. The CDR3 coding sequence is TGTGCCAGCAGCTATGGGAGGTACAATGAGCAGTTCTTC. Its translation: CASSYGRYNEQFF.

This rearrangement joins TRBV5-1 to TRBJ2-3, with 9 bases matching TRBD2. The germline V gene encodes CDR1 SGHRS and CDR2 YFSETQ. CDR3 length: 15 residues. The V segment lost 2 bases and the J segment 4 bases; nucleotides outside the gene matches: 5. The DNA for the CDR3 is TGCGCCAGCAGCTTCCAGCGGGAGGTGGCAGATACGCAGTATTTT. Amino acids: CASSFQREVADTQYF.

The chain couples TRBV21-1 to TRBJ2-7; the D call in the table, TRBD2, was not verified against the DNA. TRBV21-1 is termed a pseudogene. The CDR3 has 16 residues. CDR3 nucleotides: TGTGCCAGCAGCCGGGGACTAGCGGGAGGCAGGTACGAGCAGTACTTC. Its translation: CASSRGLAGGRYEQYF.

The chain uses TRBV19 and TRBJ1-1, with 7 nucleotides matching TRBD1. This CDR3 comprises 14 residues. V trimming: 8 bases; J trimming: 4 bases; junction bases outside the gene matches: 10. Germline lookup yields CDR1 LNHDA and CDR2 SQIVND (reference sequence). For the CDR3, the DNA is TGTGCCAGTCGCCGACAGGGTATGAGCACTGAAGCTTTCTTT. This sequence encodes CASRRQGMSTEAFF.

This clone was detected only once. The rearrangement uses TRBV28 and TRBJ2-1; TRBD1 might be the D (5 bases). The germline V and J ends were trimmed by 5 bases and 12 bases, with 11 bases remaining between them. Germline V lookup: CDR1 MDHEN, CDR2 SYDVKM. The CDR3 contains 11 residues. The CDR3 DNA reads as TGTGCCAGCAGTACAGGTTTCGTGCAGTTCTTC. Protein sequence: CASSTGFVQFF.

This clone has just one count. The chain employs TRBV6-1 and TRBJ2-3; D is possibly TRBD1 (6 bases). The germline V and J ends were trimmed by 3 bases and 6 bases, with 22 bases remaining between them. The CDR3 runs to 17 residues. Germline V lookup: CDR1 MNHNS, CDR2 SASEGT. In DNA form, the CDR3 reads TGTGCCAGCAGTGACCAACCTTCAGGGGTAGGAGCTGATACGCAGTATTTT. This codes for CASSDQPSGVGADTQYF.

The rearrangement uses TRBV15 and TRBJ2-1; 9 nucleotides agree with TRBD1. This CDR3 region has 12 residues. V dropped 6 bases and J dropped 12; count of bases not matched to a gene: 6. Germline loops: CDR1 LNHNV, CDR2 YYDKDF (reference sequence). CDR3 bases: TGTGCCACCAGAATACAGGGGGCTGGGCAGTTCTTC. This encodes CATRIQGAGQFF.

This sequence joins TRBV7-9 and TRBJ2-1; 8 bases agree with TRBD1. Germline values: CDR1 SEHNR, CDR2 FQNEAQ (reference sequence). Unmatched junction bases numbered 5, after V lost 5 bases and J lost 5 bases. This CDR3 contains 14 residues. The CDR3 loop is CASSVRDRNNEQFF. DNA of the CDR3: TGTGCCAGCAGCGTCCGGGACAGGAACAATGAGCAGTTCTTC.

This clone was recorded many times. The CDR3 region has the DNA TGTGCCAGCTCACCGACTCCCGGGACAGGGAATAGCAATCAGCCCCAGCATTTT. Protein product: CASSPTPGTGNSNQPQHF. The J gene is TRBJ1-5, the V gene TRBV18, with 9 positions matching TRBD1. The ends lost 3 bases at V and 0 bases at J; junction bases unmatched: 9. From germline, CDR1 is KGHSH and CDR2 LQKENI. This CDR3 comprises 18 residues.

The chain recombines TRBV7-5 with TRBJ1-2; TRBD1, the D gene given by the table, was not confirmed from the DNA. TRBV7-5 is tagged as a pseudogene. The CDR3 runs 17 residues. CDR3 nucleotide sequence: TGTGCCAGCAGTGCCCTAACTGGGACAGGGGGACTACATGGCTACACCTTC. Its translation: CASSALTGTGGLHGYTF.

In its sample, this clone was seen once. Other DNA sequences in this sample translate to the same CDR3. The chain links TRBV5-1 to TRBJ2-7, with TRBD2 as a possible D gene (6 bases). Trimming took off 4 bases at V and 6 bases at J, with 14 bases between the two ends. Per germline, CDR1 SGHRS and CDR2 YFSETQ. The CDR3 is 13 amino acids. For the CDR3, the DNA is TGCGCCAGCAGCCCCGGGGGAGGCGGCGAGCAGTACTTC. Its protein is CASSPGGGGEQYF.

The chain is built from TRBV11-2 and TRBJ2-2; D gene unclear. Per germline, CDR1 SGHAT and CDR2 FQNNGV. CDR3 size: 11 residues. V was trimmed by 6 bases and J by 8 bases, leaving 7 bases between them. This chain's CDR3 is CASRLGGELFF. The CDR3 region has the DNA TGTGCCAGCAGGCTGGGTGGGGAGCTGTTTTTT.

Notes on this clone: The junction and the germline gene differ at one end; a read error may be behind it. J is TRBJ2-7 and V is TRBV6-1; TRBD1 agrees at 8 bases. Germline V gene sequence: CDR1 MNHNS, CDR2 SASEGT. The CDR3 covers 16 residues. The CDR3 loop is CASSERTGPSTSSTPF. CDR3 bases: TGTGCCAGCAGTGAAAGGACAGGGCCATCGACGAGCAGTACCCCCTTC.

The chain uses TRBV11-2 and TRBJ2-1, with no clear D. The CDR3 has 14 amino acids. CDR1 and CDR2 (germline): SGHAT, FQNNGV. Trimming left V 5 bases short and J 0 bases short, with 8 bases between. DNA of the CDR3: TGTGCCAGCAGCCTAGGGTTCTCCTACAATGAGCAGTTCTTC. This codes for CASSLGFSYNEQFF.

This clone was counted once. The chain uses TRBV11-1 and TRBJ1-1; D gene ambiguous. Germline assignment: CDR1 SGHAT and CDR2 FQDESV (reference sequence). V dropped 4 bases and J dropped 1 base, with 16 bases sitting between them. This CDR3 comprises 16 residues. The CDR3 loop is CASSSSRHRKNTEAFF. In nucleotides, the CDR3 is TGTGCCAGCAGCTCGTCCAGGCATAGAAAGAACACTGAAGCTTTCTTT.

The rearrangement uses TRBV4-2 and TRBJ1-5; D is perhaps TRBD1 (6 bases). Per germline, CDR1 LGHNA and CDR2 YNFKEQ. The CDR3 consists of 16 residues. Trimming cost V 0 bases and J 3 bases, with 12 bases left between them. CDR3 sequence: CASSQDLRQDNQPQHF. In DNA form, the CDR3 reads TGTGCCAGCAGCCAAGATCTGAGACAGGACAATCAGCCCCAGCATTTT.

The chain uses TRBV28 and TRBJ2-7; 8 bases align to TRBD1. The CDR3 runs 14 residues. Trimming removed 3 bases from V and 5 bases from J; junction bases left unmatched: 6. In germline, CDR1 is MDHEN, CDR2 SYDVKM. The CDR3 bases are TGTGCCAGCAGTTTGTCCAGGGGGCAGAACGAGCAGTACTTC. Translation: CASSLSRGQNEQYF.

J is TRBJ2-5 and V is TRBV7-3; TRBD2 matches 10 bases. The V gene's germline CDR1 is SGHTA and CDR2 FQGTGA. Trimming at V came to 3 bases and at J to 5 bases, leaving 6 bases not matched to a gene. This CDR3 is 15 amino acids long. The CDR3 is CASSLTSGFGETQYF. In nucleotides, the CDR3 is TGTGCCAGCAGCTTGACTAGCGGGTTCGGGGAGACCCAGTACTTC.

This clone was recorded many times. The CDR3 DNA is TGTGCCAGCAGTGACTCTGAGGACCCGAACACTGAAGCTTTCTTT. Its protein product is CASSDSEDPNTEAFF. The chain couples TRBV6-4 to TRBJ1-1; no clear D gene. The CDR3 covers 15 residues. CDR1 is MRHNA, CDR2 SNTAGT, per germline. V lost 0 bases and J lost 1, with 9 bases in between.

As concerns this clone: Only one base separates this from a far larger clonotype, so it likely reflects a read error. This CDR3 is also generated by other DNA sequences in the sample. The chain is built from TRBV5-4 and TRBJ2-3; D is possibly TRBD1 (6 bases). From germline, CDR1 is SGHNT and CDR2 YYREEE (reference sequence). This CDR3 region has 15 residues. Trimming pared 3 bases from V and 2 bases from J, leaving 13 bases between. Here the CDR3 reads CASSWDTSSTDTQYF. The DNA of the CDR3 is TGTGCCAGCAGCTGGGACACGAGCTCCACAGATACGCAGTATTTT.